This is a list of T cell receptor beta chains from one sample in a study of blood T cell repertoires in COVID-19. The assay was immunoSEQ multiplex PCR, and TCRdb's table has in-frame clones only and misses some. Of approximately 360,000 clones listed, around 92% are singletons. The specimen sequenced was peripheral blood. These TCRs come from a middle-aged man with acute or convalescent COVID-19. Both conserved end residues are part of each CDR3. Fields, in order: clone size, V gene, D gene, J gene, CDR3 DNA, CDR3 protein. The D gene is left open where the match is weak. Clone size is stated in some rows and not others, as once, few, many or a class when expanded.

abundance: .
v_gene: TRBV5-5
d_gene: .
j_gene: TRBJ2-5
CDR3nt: TGTGCCAGCAGCTTCCAGGGGTCAGAGACCCAGTACTTC
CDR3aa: CASSFQGSETQYF

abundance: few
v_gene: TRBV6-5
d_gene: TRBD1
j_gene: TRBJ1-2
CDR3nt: TGTGCCAGCAGTTACAACAGGGGGCTGGGCTACACCTTC
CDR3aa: CASSYNRGLGYTF

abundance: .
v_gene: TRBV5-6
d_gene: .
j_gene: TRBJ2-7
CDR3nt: TGTGCCAGCAGCGCGACCGGGGTTGGGGAGCAGTACTTC
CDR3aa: CASSATGVGEQYF

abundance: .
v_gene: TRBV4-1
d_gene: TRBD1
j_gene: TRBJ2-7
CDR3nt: TGCGCCAGCAGCCAAGATCGTGGACAGGGCGACGAGCAGTACTTC
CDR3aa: CASSQDRGQGDEQYF

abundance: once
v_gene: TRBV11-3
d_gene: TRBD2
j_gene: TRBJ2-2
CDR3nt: TGTGCCAGCAGCTTATTTGCGGGAGGCGCCGGGGAGCTGTTTTTT
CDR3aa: CASSLFAGGAGELFF

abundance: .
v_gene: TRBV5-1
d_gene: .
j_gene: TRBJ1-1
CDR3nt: TGCGCCAGCAGCATCCGACTCCAACGGGACACTGAAGCTTTCTTT
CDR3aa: CASSIRLQRDTEAFF

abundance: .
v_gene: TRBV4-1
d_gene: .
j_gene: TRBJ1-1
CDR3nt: TGCGCCAGCAGCCAAGCTGGGGGGTCCCGGACTGAAGCTTTCTTT
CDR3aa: CASSQAGGSRTEAFF

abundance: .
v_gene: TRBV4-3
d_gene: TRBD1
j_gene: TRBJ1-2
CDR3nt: TGCGCCAGCAGCCAAGATGTTTGGGACAGGAGTGGCTACACCTTC
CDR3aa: CASSQDVWDRSGYTF

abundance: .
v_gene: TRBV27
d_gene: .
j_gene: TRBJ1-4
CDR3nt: TGTGCCAGCAGTATGGGACTTTCGGAGAAACTGTTTTTT
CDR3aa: CASSMGLSEKLFF

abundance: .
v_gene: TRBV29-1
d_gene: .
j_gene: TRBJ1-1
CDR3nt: TGCAGCGTTGGCACAACAGGGAGCGCTGAAGCTTTCTTT
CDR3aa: CSVGTTGSAEAFF

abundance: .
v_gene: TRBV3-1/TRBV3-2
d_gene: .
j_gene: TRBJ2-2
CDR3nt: TGTGCCAGCAGTCGGGATCCCGGGGAGCTGTTTTTT
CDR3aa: CASSRDPGELFF

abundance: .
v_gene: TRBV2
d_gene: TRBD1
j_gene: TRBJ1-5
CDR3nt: TGTGCCAGCAGTCCCAGGACAGGCTTATATAGCAATCAGCCCCAGCATTTT
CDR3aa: CASSPRTGLYSNQPQHF

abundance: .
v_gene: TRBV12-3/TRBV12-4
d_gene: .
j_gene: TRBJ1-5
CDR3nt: TGTGCCAGCAGCCAGGGAGGTAGTCAGCCCCAGCATTTT
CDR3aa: CASSQGGSQPQHF

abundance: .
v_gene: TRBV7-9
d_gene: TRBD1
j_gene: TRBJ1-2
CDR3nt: TGTGCCAGCAGCTTAGTATTGTCAGGGACAGGGGGTGTTGGCTACACCTTC
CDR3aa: CASSLVLSGTGGVGYTF

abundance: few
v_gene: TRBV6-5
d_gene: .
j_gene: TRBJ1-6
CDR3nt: TGTGCCAGCCGGACGGGAAATTCACCCCTCCACTTT
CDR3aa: CASRTGNSPLHF

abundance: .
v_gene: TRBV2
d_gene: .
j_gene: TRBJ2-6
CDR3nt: TGTGCCAGCAGTGAAACAGAAGTGACAGGGGCCAACGTCCTGACTTTC
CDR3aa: CASSETEVTGANVLTF

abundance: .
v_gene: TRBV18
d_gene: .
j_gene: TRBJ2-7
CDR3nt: TGTGCCAGCTCACAGAGTGGCGGATCTCCGGGAGAGCAGTACTTC
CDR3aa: CASSQSGGSPGEQYF

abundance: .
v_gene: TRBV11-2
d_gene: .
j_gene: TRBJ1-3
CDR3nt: TGTGCCAGCAGCTTAGACAGGGCTGGAAACACCATATATTTT
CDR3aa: CASSLDRAGNTIYF

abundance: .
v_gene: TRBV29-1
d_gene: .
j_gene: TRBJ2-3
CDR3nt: TGCAGCGTTGTTATGAGACACACTAGCACAGATACGCAGTATTTT
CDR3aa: CSVVMRHTSTDTQYF

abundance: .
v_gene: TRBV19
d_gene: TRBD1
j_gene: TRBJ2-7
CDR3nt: TGTGCCAGTAGTAAGACAGGGGGCTTGTCCTACGAGCAGTACTTC
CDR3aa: CASSKTGGLSYEQYF

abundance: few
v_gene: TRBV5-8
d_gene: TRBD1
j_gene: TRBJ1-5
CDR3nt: TGTGCCAGCAGCTTGGGGACAGGGGCCGGGCATTTT
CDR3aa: CASSLGTGAGHF

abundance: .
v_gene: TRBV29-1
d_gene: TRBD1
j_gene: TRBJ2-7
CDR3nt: TGCAGCGTTAGGGACAGCTACGAGCAGTACTTC
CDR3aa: CSVRDSYEQYF

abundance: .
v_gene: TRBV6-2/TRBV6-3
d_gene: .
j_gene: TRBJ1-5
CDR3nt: TGTGCCAGCAGTTATGTGAGGAATAGGCCCCAGCATTTT
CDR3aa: CASSYVRNRPQHF

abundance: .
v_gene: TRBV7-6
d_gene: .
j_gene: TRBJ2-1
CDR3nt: TGTGCCAGCACCCGGGGGGCGGGCCGGGGTCGTTCTGAGCAGTTCTTC
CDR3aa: CASTRGAGRGRSEQFF

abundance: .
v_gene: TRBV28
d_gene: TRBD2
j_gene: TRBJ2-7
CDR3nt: TGTGCCAGCAGTTTATATCTAGCGGGGGGCCCGGGGGAGCAGTACTTC
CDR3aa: CASSLYLAGGPGEQYF

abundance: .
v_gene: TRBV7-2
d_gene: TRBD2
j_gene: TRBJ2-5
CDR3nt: TGTGCCAGCAGCCTAGGGACTAGCGGGAGGGTGTGGGAGACCCAGTACTTC
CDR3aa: CASSLGTSGRVWETQYF